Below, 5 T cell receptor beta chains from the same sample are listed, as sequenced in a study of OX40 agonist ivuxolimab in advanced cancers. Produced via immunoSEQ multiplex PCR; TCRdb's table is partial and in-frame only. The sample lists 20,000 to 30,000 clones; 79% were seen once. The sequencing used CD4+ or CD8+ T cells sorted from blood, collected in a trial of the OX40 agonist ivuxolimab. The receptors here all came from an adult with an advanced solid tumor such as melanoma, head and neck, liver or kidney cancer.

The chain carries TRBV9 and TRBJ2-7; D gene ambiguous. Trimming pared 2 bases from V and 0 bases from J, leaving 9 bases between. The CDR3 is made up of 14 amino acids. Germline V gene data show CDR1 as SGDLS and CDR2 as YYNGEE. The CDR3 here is CASSVSASSYEQYF. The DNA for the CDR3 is TGTGCCAGCAGCGTTTCGGCGAGCTCCTACGAGCAGTACTTC.

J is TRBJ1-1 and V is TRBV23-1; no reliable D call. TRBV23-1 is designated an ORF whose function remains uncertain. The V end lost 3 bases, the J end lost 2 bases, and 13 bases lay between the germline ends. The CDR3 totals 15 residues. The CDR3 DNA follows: TGCGCCAGCAGTCAGTCATTGAAGGGAAACACTGAAGCTTTCTTT. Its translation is CASSQSLKGNTEAFF.

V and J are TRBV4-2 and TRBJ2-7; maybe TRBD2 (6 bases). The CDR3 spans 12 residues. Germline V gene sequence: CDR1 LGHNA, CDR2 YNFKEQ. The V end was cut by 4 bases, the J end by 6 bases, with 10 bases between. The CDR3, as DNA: TGTGCCAGCAGCCCCGGGAGCTCCGAGCAGTACTTC. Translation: CASSPGSSEQYF.

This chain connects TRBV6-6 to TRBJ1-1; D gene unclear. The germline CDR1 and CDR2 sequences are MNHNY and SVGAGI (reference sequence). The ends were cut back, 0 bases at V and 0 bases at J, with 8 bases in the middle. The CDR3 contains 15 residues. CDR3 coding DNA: TGTGCCAGCAGTTACTCGGTCACCTTGAACACTGAAGCTTTCTTT. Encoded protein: CASSYSVTLNTEAFF.

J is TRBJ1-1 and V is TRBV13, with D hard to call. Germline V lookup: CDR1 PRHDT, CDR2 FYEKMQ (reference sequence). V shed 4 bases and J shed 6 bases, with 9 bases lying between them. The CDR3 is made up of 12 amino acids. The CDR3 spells CASSSNPAEAFF. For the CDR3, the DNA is TGTGCCAGCAGCTCGAACCCCGCTGAAGCTTTCTTT. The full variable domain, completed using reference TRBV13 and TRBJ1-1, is AAGVIQSPRHLIKEKRETATLKCYPIPRHDTVYWYQQGPGQDPQFLISFYEKMQSDKGSIPDRFSAQQFSDYHSELNMSSLELGDSALYFCASSSNPAEAFFGQGTRLTVV.